A selection of T cell receptor beta chains follows, all from one sample in a study of shared clonotypes between healthy human individuals. Sequencing used immunoSEQ multiplex PCR; TCRdb keeps in-frame clones, though not all of them. The table shows approximately 2.5 million clones, with more than 80% occurring only once. The sequenced sample consisted of naive CD4+ T cells sorted from blood. All receptors come from a man younger than 30 in good health. Both conserved end residues are part of each CDR3. The order of the fields is V gene, CDR3 length, D gene, clone size, J gene, CDR3 protein, CDR3 DNA. D genes are given only for firm matches. Where a row states a size, it is once, few, many or the class of an expanded clone; other rows omit it.

TRBV7-8	17	.	.	TRBJ2-2	CASSLVPGRMNTGELFF	TGTGCCAGCAGCTTAGTGCCCGGACGGATGAACACCGGGGAGCTGTTTTTT
TRBV30	13	.	.	TRBJ1-6	CAWSGNVDSPLHF	TGTGCCTGGAGTGGTAACGTGGATTCACCCCTCCACTTT
TRBV12-5	13	.	once	TRBJ1-5	CASARRGDQPQHF	TGTGCTAGTGCTCGGAGGGGGGATCAGCCCCAGCATTTT
TRBV11-2	13	TRBD2	.	TRBJ2-5	CASSSGGAGTQYF	TGTGCCAGCAGCTCCGGGGGGGCTGGGACCCAGTACTTC
TRBV10-1	13	.	.	TRBJ1-6	CASRADRNSPLHF	TGCGCCAGCAGGGCGGACAGAAATTCACCCCTCCACTTT
TRBV5-1	15	.	few	TRBJ1-6	CASSKQGGAGSPLHF	TGCGCCAGCAGCAAACAAGGAGGCGCGGGTTCACCCCTCCACTTT
TRBV5-1	13	.	.	TRBJ2-7	CASSLDQSYEQYF	TGCGCCAGCAGCTTGGATCAAAGCTACGAGCAGTACTTC
TRBV5-1	15	.	.	TRBJ1-1	CASSLVGALNTEAFF	TGCGCCAGCAGCTTGGTTGGGGCCTTGAACACTGAAGCTTTCTTT
TRBV9	16	.	.	TRBJ2-3	CASSVVEGGRTDTQYF	TGTGCCAGCAGCGTAGTGGAGGGAGGTCGCACAGATACGCAGTATTTT
TRBV9	13	.	.	TRBJ2-7	CASSVRPIDEQYF	TGTGCCAGCAGCGTAAGGCCTATCGACGAGCAGTACTTC
TRBV5-4	16	TRBD1	.	TRBJ2-3	CASNERTGLSTDTQYF	TGTGCCAGCAACGAAAGGACAGGGCTGAGCACAGATACGCAGTATTTT
TRBV30	13	.	.	TRBJ1-1	CAWSVMGNTEAFF	TGTGCCTGGAGTGTAATGGGAAACACTGAAGCTTTCTTT